One sample yielded the 30 T cell receptor beta chains listed below, sequenced in a study of T cell changes during pregnancy in multiple sclerosis. The method was immunoSEQ multiplex PCR; TCRdb's version includes in-frame clones alone and lacks a portion of them. Among tens of thousands of clones listed, nearly 90% were seen once. Sequenced material: CD4+ T cells from peripheral blood mononuclear cells, taken in the first trimester of pregnancy. The receptor source for this set is a female donor with multiple sclerosis, enrolled in a pregnancy study.

The rearrangement joins TRBV28 to TRBJ2-5; D is unresolved. Germline values: CDR1 MDHEN, CDR2 SYDVKM. V was cut by 6 bases and J by 7 bases, with 9 bases left in between. The CDR3 has 11 residues. The CDR3 coding sequence is TGTGCCAGCAGATCCCTGAGGACCCAGTACTTC. Its protein is CASRSLRTQYF.

The V and J genes are TRBV7-2 and TRBJ2-7; 12 nucleotides match TRBD2. Losses at the gene ends were 2 bases for V and 5 bases for J; bases not matched to a gene: 7. CDR1 is SGHTA, CDR2 FQGNSA, per germline. CDR3 length: 16 amino acids. Written as DNA, the CDR3 is TGTGCCAGCAGCTTAAACCCCCTAGCGGGAGGGCACGAGCAGTACTTC. Translation: CASSLNPLAGGHEQYF.

Only one count was recorded for this clone. The CDR3 is CASSVAGDQETQYF. CDR3 in DNA: TGTGCCAGCAGCGTAGCGGGAGACCAAGAGACCCAGTACTTC. The chain links TRBV9 to TRBJ2-5, with a weak D call TRBD2 (6 bases). Trimming stripped 0 bases from V and 0 bases from J, with 6 bases between. This CDR3 is 14 amino acids long. The germline V gene has CDR1 SGDLS and CDR2 YYNGEE.

The rearrangement joins TRBV25-1 to TRBJ2-3; D possibly corresponds to TRBD1 (6 bases). V was trimmed by 7 bases and J by 3 bases, leaving 11 bases between them. The CDR3 extends over 13 amino acids. Germline V gene data show CDR1 as MGHDK and CDR2 as SYGVNS. CDR3 DNA: TGTGCCAGCATCGCGAGGGGGACAGATACGCAGTATTTT. It encodes CASIARGTDTQYF. Combining the CDR3 with reference TRBV25-1 and TRBJ2-3 gives the whole variable domain EADIYQTPRYLVIGTGKKITLECSQTMGHDKMYWYQQDPGMELHLIHYSYGVNSTEKGDLSSESTVSRIRTEHFPLTLESARPSHTSQYLCASIARGTDTQYFGPGTRLTVL.

With respect to this clone: Other nucleotide sequences in the sample specify the same CDR3. V and J are TRBV5-1 and TRBJ2-2; TRBD1 matches at 7 bases. After removal of 4 bases from V and 1 base from J, the junction contained 4 bases not matched to a gene. The CDR3 consists of 15 residues. Germline loops: CDR1 SGHRS, CDR2 YFSETQ. The CDR3 region has the DNA TGCGCCAGCAGCCTACGACAGGGGAACACCGGGGAGCTGTTTTTT. Amino acid sequence: CASSLRQGNTGELFF.

This clone was recorded only once. This chain links TRBV11-3 with TRBJ1-1; a possible D gene is TRBD1 (6 bases). V lost 5 bases and J 0 bases, leaving 10 bases between the germline ends. This CDR3 contains 14 residues. CDR1 SGHNT and CDR2 YENEEA come from the germline V gene. The CDR3 loop reads CASSLGTLNTEAFF. The CDR3 bases are TGTGCCAGCAGCCTCGGGACACTGAACACTGAAGCTTTCTTT.

As DNA, the CDR3 is TGTGCCTGGAGTGTACAGTCACGGTCATACAATGAGCAGTTCTTC. Its translation: CAWSVQSRSYNEQFF. V usage is TRBV30 and J usage is TRBJ2-1; no definite D call. CDR3 length: 15 residues. With 0 bases removed from V and 4 bases from J, the gap between germline ends came to 13 bases. CDR1 GTSNPN and CDR2 SVGIG come from the germline V gene (reference sequence). The whole variable domain, remainder taken from reference TRBV30 and TRBJ2-1, is SQTIHQWPATLVQPVGSPLSLECTVEGTSNPNLYWYRQAAGRGLQLLFYSVGIGQISSEVPQNLSASRPQDRQFILSSKKLLLSDSGFYLCAWSVQSRSYNEQFFGPGTRLTVL.

The chain uses TRBV19 and TRBJ1-1; D unresolved. V was pared by 7 bases and J by 1 base, with 16 bases between. The CDR3 has 15 amino acids. Germline lookup yields CDR1 LNHDA and CDR2 SQIVND (reference sequence). CDR3 residues: CASTTVVAANTEAFF. CDR3 DNA: TGTGCCAGTACCACAGTTGTGGCAGCGAACACTGAAGCTTTCTTT.

The rearrangement joins TRBV18 to TRBJ2-2; TRBD1 matches at 7 bases. The CDR3 has 15 residues. Germline CDR1 KGHSH, CDR2 LQKENI. The junction had 5 bases not matched to a gene; V was cut back by 5 bases and J by 2 bases. The CDR3, as DNA: TGTGCCAGCTCATGGGGACAGAGAAACACCGGGGAGCTGTTTTTT. Translating it yields CASSWGQRNTGELFF.

V usage is TRBV27 and J usage is TRBJ1-2, with D possibly TRBD1 on 5 matching bases. V gave up 2 bases and J gave up 7 bases, with 11 bases separating them. CDR1 and CDR2 from the germline V gene are MNHEY and SMNVEV (reference sequence). The CDR3 runs 13 residues. The CDR3 DNA reads as TGTGCCAGCAGTTTAGGGTCCGGGGGTGGCTACACCTTC. Translated: CASSLGSGGGYTF.

The rearrangement links TRBV18 to TRBJ2-3; the D gene is possibly TRBD2 (6 bases). Trimming took 6 bases from V and 0 from J, leaving 37 bases between them. CDR3 length: 23 residues. Per germline, CDR1 KGHSH and CDR2 LQKENI. The CDR3 sequence: CASSHPGRRGWAQVINSTDTQYF. DNA of the CDR3: TGTGCCAGCTCCCACCCAGGGAGGAGAGGGTGGGCACAGGTTATCAATAGCACAGATACGCAGTATTTT.

The chain is built from TRBV25-1 and TRBJ1-1; 7 nucleotides agree with TRBD1. The ends lost 8 bases at V and 5 bases at J; junction bases unmatched: 20. CDR1 and CDR2 (germline): MGHDK, SYGVNS. This CDR3 has 17 residues. CDR3 sequence (DNA): TGTGCCAGCTATCCAGGGGGGCGAACCTGTGGGGGGACTGAAGCTTTCTTT. It is translated as CASYPGGRTCGGTEAFF. The complete variable domain, with remaining parts taken from reference TRBV25-1 and TRBJ1-1, reads EADIYQTPRYLVIGTGKKITLECSQTMGHDKMYWYQQDPGMELHLIHYSYGVNSTEKGDLSSESTVSRIRTEHFPLTLESARPSHTSQYLCASYPGGRTCGGTEAFFGQGTRLTVV.

The chain uses TRBV7-9 and TRBJ2-7; a weak D match, TRBD1 (6 bases). The CDR3 spans 15 residues. Germline CDR1 and CDR2: SEHNR and FQNEAQ (reference sequence). Trimming removed 6 bases from V and 4 bases from J, with 19 bases in between. The CDR3, as DNA: TGTGCCAGCAGTCTAACCACAGGGCACGGGTACGAGCAGTACTTC. Translation gives CASSLTTGHGYEQYF.

This chain's CDR3 is CASSELPLLQETQYF. CDR3 sequence (DNA): TGTGCCAGCAGTGAGCTCCCGCTATTACAAGAGACCCAGTACTTC. The J gene is TRBJ2-5, the V gene TRBV6-1; D gene uncertain. CDR1 is MNHNS and CDR2 is SASEGT in the germline V gene. V was pared by 3 bases and J by 2 bases, with 13 bases between. The CDR3 totals 15 residues.

This chain uses TRBV5-1 with TRBJ2-5, with a weak D call TRBD1 (8 bases). CDR3 length: 17 residues. With 3 bases removed from V and 4 bases from J, the gap between germline ends came to 22 bases. Germline V lookup: CDR1 SGHRS, CDR2 YFSETQ. CDR3 sequence: CASSSVPGGGRGETQYF. As DNA, the CDR3 is TGCGCCAGCAGCTCGGTCCCAGGGGGCGGGAGAGGAGAGACCCAGTACTTC.

This chain uses TRBV9 with TRBJ2-3, with 13 bases fitting TRBD2. Germline trimming cut 2 bases from V and 1 base from J; bases unmatched to any gene: 1. In germline, CDR1 is SGDLS, CDR2 YYNGEE. The CDR3 is 16 residues long. Written as DNA, the CDR3 is TGTGCCAGCAGCGTGGGGACTAGCGGGGGCACAGATACGCAGTATTTT. It translates to CASSVGTSGGTDTQYF.

The rearrangement joins TRBV28 to TRBJ2-7; the match to TRBD2 covers 9 bases. V lost 2 bases and J lost 5; bases outside the gene matches: 4. The CDR3 loop spans 14 amino acids. Germline CDR1 is MDHEN and CDR2 is SYDVKM. The CDR3 coding sequence is TGTGCCAGCAGTTTAAGCGGGAGGCCCCACGAGCAGTACTTC. This sequence encodes CASSLSGRPHEQYF.

The genes are TRBV6-1 and TRBJ2-3; D gene uncertain. The germline V gene has CDR1 MNHNS and CDR2 SASEGT. V was shortened by 3 bases and J by 1 base, with 11 bases between the two germline ends. The length of the CDR3 is 15 residues. CDR3 sequence reads: CASSDQLLGTDTQYF. In nucleotides, the CDR3 is TGTGCCAGCAGTGACCAGTTGCTAGGCACAGATACGCAGTATTTT.

The J gene is TRBJ2-7, the V gene TRBV11-2; 10 bases match TRBD2. The CDR3 spans 14 residues. J gave up 3 bases and V 5 bases, and 4 bases lay outside the gene matches. The germline gives CDR1 SGHAT, CDR2 FQNNGV. The DNA for the CDR3 is TGTGCCAGCAGCCGGACTAGCGGTTACTACGAGCAGTACTTC. Encoded protein: CASSRTSGYYEQYF.

The chain carries TRBV11-2 and TRBJ1-3; the match to TRBD1 covers 9 bases. This CDR3 is 16 amino acids long. V lost 5 bases to trimming and J lost 0 bases; unmatched junction nucleotides: 5. Germline CDR1 reads SGHAT; CDR2 reads FQNNGV. In nucleotides, the CDR3 is TGTGCCAGCAGCACCGGGGGACAGGGCTCTGGAAACACCATATATTTT. Translated: CASSTGGQGSGNTIYF. Filled out from reference TRBV11-2 and TRBJ1-3, the complete variable domain reads EAGVAQSPRYKIIEKRQSVAFWCNPISGHATLYWYQQILGQGPKLLIQFQNNGVVDDSQLPKDRFSAERLKGVDSTLKIQPAKLEDSAVYLCASSTGGQGSGNTIYFGEGSWLTVV.

The gene calls are TRBV5-1 and TRBJ2-5, with D possibly TRBD2 on 7 matching bases. CDR1 and CDR2 (germline): SGHRS, YFSETQ. Between the trimmed V and J ends, which lost 0 bases and 4 bases, there was a span of 13 bases. The CDR3 extends over 15 amino acids. CDR3 in amino acids: CASSLEGGRGETQYF. The CDR3 region has the DNA TGCGCCAGCAGCTTGGAGGGGGGGCGAGGAGAGACCCAGTACTTC. The variable domain in full, with the rest retrieved from reference TRBV5-1 and TRBJ2-5, is KAGVTQTPRYLIKTRGQQVTLSCSPISGHRSVSWYQQTPGQGLQFLFEYFSETQRNKGNFPGRFSGRQFSNSRSEMNVSTLELGDSALYLCASSLEGGRGETQYFGPGTRLLVL.

The chain carries TRBV11-2 and TRBJ2-3; D is unclear. This CDR3 is 13 amino acids long. Trimming pared 1 base from V and 6 bases from J, leaving 8 bases between. Germline V gene lookup returns CDR1 SGHAT and CDR2 FQNNGV. The CDR3 DNA follows: TGTGCCAGCAGCTTAGCGAACGGGGATACGCAGTATTTT. Residues: CASSLANGDTQYF.

This clone was seen a few times. The V call is TRBV19, the J call TRBJ2-2, with TRBD2 matching over 8 bases. Per germline, CDR1 LNHDA and CDR2 SQIVND (reference sequence). Trimming at V came to 5 bases and at J to 4 bases, leaving 27 bases not matched to a gene. This CDR3 comprises 22 residues. CDR3 DNA sequence: TGTGCCAGTAGTGCCTTGGGCGACCGGTTTGAGCGGGAGAGGCCGGTCACCGGGGAGCTGTTTTTT. Its translation: CASSALGDRFERERPVTGELFF.

This clone was seen just once. V gene TRBV10-3 combines with J gene TRBJ2-7, with 7 bases identical to TRBD1. The CDR3 spans 12 residues. Germline V gene sequence: CDR1 ENHRY, CDR2 SYGVKD. V trimming: 6 bases; J trimming: 2 bases; junction bases outside the gene matches: 1. The CDR3: CAIRGQTYEQYF. CDR3 in DNA: TGTGCCATCAGGGGACAGACCTACGAGCAGTACTTC.

This chain joins TRBV5-1 and TRBJ2-3, with 10 bases matching TRBD1. The junction had 7 bases not matched to a gene; V was cut back by 2 bases and J by 4 bases. The CDR3 is 16 amino acids. Germline V gene sequence: CDR1 SGHRS, CDR2 YFSETQ. Here the CDR3 reads CASSFPTGGESDTQYF. CDR3 bases: TGCGCCAGCAGCTTTCCGACAGGGGGCGAGTCAGATACGCAGTATTTT.

DNA for the CDR3: TGTGCCAGCAGCTTAGTCCTAGCGAGGAGAACAGATACGCAGTATTTT. As protein: CASSLVLARRTDTQYF. V gene TRBV7-9 combines with J gene TRBJ2-3; D may be TRBD2 (6 bases). Germline V CDR1 and CDR2: SEHNR, FQNEAQ (reference sequence). V was clipped by 1 base and J by 3 bases, with 14 bases between them. This CDR3 is 16 amino acids long.

V and J are TRBV6-5 and TRBJ2-3; unclear D gene. This CDR3 has 14 amino acids. The V gene's germline CDR1 is MNHEY and CDR2 SVGAGI. The V and J ends lost 5 bases and 3 bases respectively, with 12 bases between them. CDR3 sequence reads: CASSPRPWTDTQYF. The DNA for the CDR3 is TGTGCCAGCAGTCCTAGGCCGTGGACAGATACGCAGTATTTT.

V gene TRBV27 combines with J gene TRBJ2-7, with 9 bases identical to TRBD2. The germline V gene encodes CDR1 MNHEY and CDR2 SMNVEV (reference sequence). CDR3 length: 15 amino acids. Trimming cost V 3 bases and J 2 bases; bases outside gene matches: 5. CDR3: CASSFKLAGPYEQYF. The DNA for the CDR3 is TGTGCCAGCAGTTTTAAGCTAGCGGGACCCTACGAGCAGTACTTC.

This clone was counted once. The chain recombines TRBV6-6 with TRBJ1-5; tentatively, D is TRBD1 (5 bases). Germline lookup yields CDR1 MNHNY and CDR2 SVGAGI (reference sequence). This CDR3 is built from 12 residues. Trimming left V 6 bases short and J 5 bases short, with 8 bases between. The CDR3 DNA follows: TGTGCCAGCAGAGACAGAGATCAGCCCCAGCATTTT. Translating it yields CASRDRDQPQHF.

The CDR3 DNA follows: TGTGCCAGCAGTGAGCGGGGTCTAGACTCTGGAAACACCATATATTTT. Its protein is CASSERGLDSGNTIYF. The chain recombines TRBV2 with TRBJ1-3, with no clear D. Germline loops: CDR1 SNHLY, CDR2 FYNNEI. There are 16 residues in the CDR3. Trimming stripped 3 bases from V and 0 bases from J, with 12 bases between.